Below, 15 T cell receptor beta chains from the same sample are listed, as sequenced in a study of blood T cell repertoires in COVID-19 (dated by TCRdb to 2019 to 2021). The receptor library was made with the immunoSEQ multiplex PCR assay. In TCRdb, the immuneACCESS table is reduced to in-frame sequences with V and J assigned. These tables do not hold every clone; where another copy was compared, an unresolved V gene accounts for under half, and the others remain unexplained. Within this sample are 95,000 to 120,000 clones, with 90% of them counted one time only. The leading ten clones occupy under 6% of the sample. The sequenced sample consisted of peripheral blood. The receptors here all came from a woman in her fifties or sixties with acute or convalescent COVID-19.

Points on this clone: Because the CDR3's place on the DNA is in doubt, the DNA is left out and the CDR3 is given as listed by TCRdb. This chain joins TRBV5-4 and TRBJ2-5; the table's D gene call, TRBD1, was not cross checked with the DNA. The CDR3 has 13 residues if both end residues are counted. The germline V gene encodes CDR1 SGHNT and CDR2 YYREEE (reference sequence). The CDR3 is CASSLVGQGSFNF.

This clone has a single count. The CDR3 spells CASSQERTAGGETQYF. In DNA form, the CDR3 reads TGTGCCAGCAGCCAAGAAAGGACGGCCGGAGGAGAGACCCAGTACTTC. The chain carries TRBV3-1 (or the pseudogene TRBV3-2) and TRBJ2-5, with D possibly matching TRBD2 (5 bases). The V gene lost 0 bases and the J gene lost 4 bases, with 15 bases spanning the gap. CDR3 length: 16 amino acids. The germline V gene encodes CDR1 LGHDT and CDR2 YNNKEL (reference sequence).

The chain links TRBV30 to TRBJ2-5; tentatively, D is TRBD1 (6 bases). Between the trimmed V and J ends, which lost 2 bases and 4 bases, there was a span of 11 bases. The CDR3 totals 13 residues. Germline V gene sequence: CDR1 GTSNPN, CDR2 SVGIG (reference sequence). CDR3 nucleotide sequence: TGTGCCTGGAGTCCAGGCAGGGGAGAGACCCAGTACTTC. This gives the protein CAWSPGRGETQYF.

CDR3 sequence: CASSQTNRFIYNEQFF. In DNA, the CDR3 is TGTGCCAGCAGCCAGACTAACCGGTTTATCTACAATGAGCAGTTCTTC. The rearrangement joins TRBV7-8 to TRBJ2-1, with D perhaps matching TRBD2 (5 bases). This CDR3 spans 16 amino acids. Trimming stripped 5 bases from V and 3 bases from J, with 17 bases between. Germline-derived CDR1 and CDR2 are SGHVS and FQNEAQ.

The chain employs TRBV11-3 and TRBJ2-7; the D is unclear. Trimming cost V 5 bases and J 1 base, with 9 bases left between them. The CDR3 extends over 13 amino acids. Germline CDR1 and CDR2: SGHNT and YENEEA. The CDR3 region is CASSISGSYEQYF. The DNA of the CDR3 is TGTGCCAGCAGCATCTCAGGATCCTACGAGCAGTACTTC.

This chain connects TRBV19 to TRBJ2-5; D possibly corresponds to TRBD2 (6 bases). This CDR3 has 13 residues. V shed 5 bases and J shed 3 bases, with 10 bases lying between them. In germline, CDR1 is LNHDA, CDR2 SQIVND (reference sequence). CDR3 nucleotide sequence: TGTGCCAGTAGTCCGACGGGAGAAGAGACCCAGTACTTC. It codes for CASSPTGEETQYF.

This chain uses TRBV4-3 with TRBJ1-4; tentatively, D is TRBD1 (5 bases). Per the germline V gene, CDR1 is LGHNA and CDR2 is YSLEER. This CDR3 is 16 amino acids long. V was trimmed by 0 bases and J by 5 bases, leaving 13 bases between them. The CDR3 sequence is CASSQEGHSPNEKLFF. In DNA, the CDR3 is TGCGCCAGCAGCCAAGAGGGGCACAGCCCAAATGAAAAACTGTTTTTT.

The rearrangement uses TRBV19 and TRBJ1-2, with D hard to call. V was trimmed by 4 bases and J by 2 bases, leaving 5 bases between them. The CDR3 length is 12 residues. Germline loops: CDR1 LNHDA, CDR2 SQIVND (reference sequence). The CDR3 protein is CASSTRNYGYTF. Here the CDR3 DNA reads TGTGCCAGTAGTACCAGAAACTATGGCTACACCTTC. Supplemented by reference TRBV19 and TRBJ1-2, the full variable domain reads DGGITQSPKYLFRKEGQNVTLSCEQNLNHDAMYWYRQDPGQGLRLIYYSQIVNDFQKGDIAEGYSVSREKKESFPLTVTSAQKNPTAFYLCASSTRNYGYTFGSGTRLTVV.

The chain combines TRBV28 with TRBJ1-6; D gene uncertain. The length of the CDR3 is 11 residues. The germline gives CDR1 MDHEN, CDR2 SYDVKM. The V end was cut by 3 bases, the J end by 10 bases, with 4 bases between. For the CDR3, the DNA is TGTGCCAGCAGTTTGGAGTCACCCCTCCACTTT. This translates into CASSLESPLHF.

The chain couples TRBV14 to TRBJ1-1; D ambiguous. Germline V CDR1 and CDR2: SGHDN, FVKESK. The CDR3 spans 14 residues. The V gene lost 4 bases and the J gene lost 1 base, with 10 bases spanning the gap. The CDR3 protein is CASSLFTQNTEAFF. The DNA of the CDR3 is TGTGCCAGCAGCCTGTTCACTCAGAACACTGAAGCTTTCTTT.

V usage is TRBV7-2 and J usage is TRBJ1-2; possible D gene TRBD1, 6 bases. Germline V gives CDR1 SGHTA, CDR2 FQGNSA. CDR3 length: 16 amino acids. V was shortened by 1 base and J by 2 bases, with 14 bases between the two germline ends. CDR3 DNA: TGTGCCAGCAGCTTAGATCTGGGGGGGCAAAACTATGGCTACACCTTC. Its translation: CASSLDLGGQNYGYTF.

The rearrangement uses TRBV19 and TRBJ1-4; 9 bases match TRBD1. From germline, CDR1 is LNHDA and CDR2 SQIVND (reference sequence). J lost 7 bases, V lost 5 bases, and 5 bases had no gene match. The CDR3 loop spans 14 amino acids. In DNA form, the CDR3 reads TGTGCCAGTAGTTCCGACAGGGGGAGTGAAAAACTGTTTTTT. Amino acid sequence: CASSSDRGSEKLFF.

The CDR3 sequence is CASSLILVTQYF. The CDR3 DNA is TGTGCCAGCAGCTTAATCCTCGTAACGCAGTATTTT. The V call is TRBV7-9, the J call TRBJ2-3; D call uncertain. V shed 2 bases and J shed 9 bases, with 9 bases lying between them. The CDR3 runs to 12 residues. Germline CDR1 reads SEHNR; CDR2 reads FQNEAQ (reference sequence).

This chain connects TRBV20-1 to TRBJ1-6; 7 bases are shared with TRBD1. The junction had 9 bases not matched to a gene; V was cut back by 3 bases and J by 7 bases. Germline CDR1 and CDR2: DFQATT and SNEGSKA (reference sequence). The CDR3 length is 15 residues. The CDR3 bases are TGCAGTGCTAGTTCAGTCAGGGGGTCCAATTCACCCCTCCACTTT. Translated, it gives CSASSVRGSNSPLHF.

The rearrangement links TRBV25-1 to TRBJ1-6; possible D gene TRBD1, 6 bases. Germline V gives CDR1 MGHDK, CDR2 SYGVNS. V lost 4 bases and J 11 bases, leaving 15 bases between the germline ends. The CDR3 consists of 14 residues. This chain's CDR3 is CASSVSGVGAPLHF. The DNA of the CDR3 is TGTGCCAGCAGTGTCTCAGGGGTCGGGGCACCCCTCCACTTT.